Below, one T cell receptor beta chain is given with its context. Germline lookup yields CDR1 SGHTA and CDR2 FQGNSA. V dropped 6 bases and J dropped 2 bases, with 12 bases sitting between them. The CDR3 runs 14 residues. This sample stems from a study of early stage breast cancer tumors. The protocol was immunoSEQ multiplex PCR, while the TCRdb copy is restricted to in-frame clones and leaves out a portion. The sample yields around 31,000 clones, just under 75% seen once. Specimen: blood. This chain uses TRBV7-2 with TRBJ2-3; possibly TRBD1 for D (6 bases). This clonotype was sampled from a person aged 35-50 years with breast cancer. As DNA, the CDR3 is TGTGCCAGCAGTCCAGCAGGGGTCACAGATACGCAGTATTTT. This codes for CASSPAGVTDTQYF.